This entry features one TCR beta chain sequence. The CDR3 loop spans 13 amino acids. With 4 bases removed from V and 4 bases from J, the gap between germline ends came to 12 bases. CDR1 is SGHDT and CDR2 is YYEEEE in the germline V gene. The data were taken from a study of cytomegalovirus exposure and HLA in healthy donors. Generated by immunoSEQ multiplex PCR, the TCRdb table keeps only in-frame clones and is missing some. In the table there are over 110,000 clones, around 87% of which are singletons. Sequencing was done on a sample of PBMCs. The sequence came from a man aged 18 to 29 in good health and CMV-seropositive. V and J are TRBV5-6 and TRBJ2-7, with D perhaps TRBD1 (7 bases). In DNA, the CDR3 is TGTGCCAGCAGCGGGGGGACAGAATACGAGCAGTACTTC. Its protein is CASSGGTEYEQYF.